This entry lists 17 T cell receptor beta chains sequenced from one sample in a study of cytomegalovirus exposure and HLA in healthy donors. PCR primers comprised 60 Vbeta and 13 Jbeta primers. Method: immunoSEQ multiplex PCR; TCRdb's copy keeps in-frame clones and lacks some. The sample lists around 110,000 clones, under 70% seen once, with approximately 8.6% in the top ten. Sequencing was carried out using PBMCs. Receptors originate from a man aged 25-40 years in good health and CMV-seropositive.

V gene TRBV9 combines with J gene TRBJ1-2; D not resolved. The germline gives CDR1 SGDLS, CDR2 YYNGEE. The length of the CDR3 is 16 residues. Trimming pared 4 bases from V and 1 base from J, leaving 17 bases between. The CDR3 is CASSPRREGLNYGYTF. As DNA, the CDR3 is TGTGCCAGCAGCCCCCGTAGGGAGGGCCTTAACTATGGCTACACCTTC.

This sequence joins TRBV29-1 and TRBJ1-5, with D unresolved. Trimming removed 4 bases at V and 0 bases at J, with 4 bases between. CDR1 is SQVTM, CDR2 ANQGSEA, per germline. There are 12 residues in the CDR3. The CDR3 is CSVGDSNQPQHF. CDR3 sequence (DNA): TGCAGCGTTGGCGATAGCAATCAGCCCCAGCATTTT.

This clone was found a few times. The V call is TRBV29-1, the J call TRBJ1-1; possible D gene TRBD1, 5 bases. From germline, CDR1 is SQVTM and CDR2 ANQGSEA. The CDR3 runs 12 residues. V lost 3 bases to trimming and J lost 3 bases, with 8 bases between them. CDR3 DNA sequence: TGCAGCGTTGATGTCAGGGACACTGAAGCTTTCTTT. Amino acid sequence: CSVDVRDTEAFF.

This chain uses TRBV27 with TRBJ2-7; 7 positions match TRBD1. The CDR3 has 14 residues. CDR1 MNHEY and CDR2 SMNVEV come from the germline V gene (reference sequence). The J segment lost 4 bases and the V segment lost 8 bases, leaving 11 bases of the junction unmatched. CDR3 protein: CASAPAGGLYEQYV. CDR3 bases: TGTGCCAGCGCCCCAGCAGGGGGTCTATACGAGCAGTACGTC.

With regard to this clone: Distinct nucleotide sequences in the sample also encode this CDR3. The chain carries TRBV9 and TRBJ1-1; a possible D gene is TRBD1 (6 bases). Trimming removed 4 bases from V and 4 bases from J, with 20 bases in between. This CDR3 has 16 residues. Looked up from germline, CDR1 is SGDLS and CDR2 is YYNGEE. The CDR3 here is CASSQSPRGGSTEAFF. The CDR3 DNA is TGTGCCAGCAGCCAATCCCCGAGGGGGGGTAGCACTGAAGCTTTCTTT.

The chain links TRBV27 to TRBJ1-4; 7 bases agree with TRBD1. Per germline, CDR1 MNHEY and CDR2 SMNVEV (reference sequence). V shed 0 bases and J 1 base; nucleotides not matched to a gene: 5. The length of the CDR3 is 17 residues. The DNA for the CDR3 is TGTGCCAGCAGTTTATCAGGGGGCGGTGGAACTAATGAAAAACTGTTTTTT. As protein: CASSLSGGGGTNEKLFF.

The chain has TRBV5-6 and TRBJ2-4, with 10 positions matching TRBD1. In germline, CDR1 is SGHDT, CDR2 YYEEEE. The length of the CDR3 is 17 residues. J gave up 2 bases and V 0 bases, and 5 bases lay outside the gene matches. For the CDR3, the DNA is TGTGCCAGCAGCTTGGGACAGGGGGCCATAACCAAAAACATTCAGTACTTC. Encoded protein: CASSLGQGAITKNIQYF. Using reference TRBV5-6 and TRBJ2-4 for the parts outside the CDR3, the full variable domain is DAGVTQSPTHLIKTRGQQVTLRCSPKSGHDTVSWYQQALGQGPQFIFQYYEEEERQRGNFPDRFSGHQFPNYSSELNVNALLLGDSALYLCASSLGQGAITKNIQYFGAGTRLSVL.

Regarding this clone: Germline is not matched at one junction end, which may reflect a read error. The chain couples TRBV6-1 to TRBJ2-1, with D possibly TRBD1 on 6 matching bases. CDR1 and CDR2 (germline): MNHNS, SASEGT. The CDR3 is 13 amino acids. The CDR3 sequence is CASSETVGAPTIF. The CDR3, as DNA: TGTGCCAGCAGTGAAACCGTGGGGGCCCCCACGATCTTC.

The CDR3 DNA is TGTGCCAGCAGCGTAGGGGGGCAGATAACAGATACGCAGTATTTT. This sequence encodes CASSVGGQITDTQYF. The rearrangement joins TRBV9 to TRBJ2-3; tentative D call: TRBD1 (6 bases). The CDR3 has 15 amino acids. Germline V CDR1 and CDR2: SGDLS, YYNGEE. V shed 0 bases and J shed 3 bases, with 11 bases lying between them.

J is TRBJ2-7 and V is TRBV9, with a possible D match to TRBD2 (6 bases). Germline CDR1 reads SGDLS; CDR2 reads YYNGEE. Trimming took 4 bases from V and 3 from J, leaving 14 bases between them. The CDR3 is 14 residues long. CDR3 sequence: CASSPGGDGYEQYF. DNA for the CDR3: TGTGCCAGCAGCCCCGGCGGGGACGGCTACGAGCAGTACTTC.

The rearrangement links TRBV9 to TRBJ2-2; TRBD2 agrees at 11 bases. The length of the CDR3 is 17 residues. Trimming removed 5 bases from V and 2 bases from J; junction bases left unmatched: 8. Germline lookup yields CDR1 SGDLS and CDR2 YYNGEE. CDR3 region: CASSHPGLAANTGELFF. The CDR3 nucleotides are TGTGCCAGCAGTCATCCGGGACTAGCGGCAAACACCGGGGAGCTGTTTTTT.

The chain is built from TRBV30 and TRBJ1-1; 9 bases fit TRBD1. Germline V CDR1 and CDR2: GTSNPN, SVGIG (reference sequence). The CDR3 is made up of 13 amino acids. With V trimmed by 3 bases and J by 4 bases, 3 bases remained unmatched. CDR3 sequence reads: CAWRTGGGTEAFF. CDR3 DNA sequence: TGTGCCTGGAGGACAGGGGGTGGCACTGAAGCTTTCTTT.

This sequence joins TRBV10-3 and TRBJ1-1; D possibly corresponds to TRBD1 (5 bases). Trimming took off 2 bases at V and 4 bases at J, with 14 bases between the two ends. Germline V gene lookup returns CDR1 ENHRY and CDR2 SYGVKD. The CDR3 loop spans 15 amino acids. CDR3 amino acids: CAISEGGVESTEAFF. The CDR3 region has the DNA TGTGCCATCAGTGAGGGGGGGGTGGAGAGCACTGAAGCTTTCTTT.

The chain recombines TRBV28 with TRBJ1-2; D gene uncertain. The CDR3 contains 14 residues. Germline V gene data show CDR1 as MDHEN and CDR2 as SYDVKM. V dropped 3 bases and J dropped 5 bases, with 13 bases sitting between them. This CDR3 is CASSFVSYYYGYTF. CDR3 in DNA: TGTGCCAGCAGTTTTGTCTCTTACTATTATGGCTACACCTTC.

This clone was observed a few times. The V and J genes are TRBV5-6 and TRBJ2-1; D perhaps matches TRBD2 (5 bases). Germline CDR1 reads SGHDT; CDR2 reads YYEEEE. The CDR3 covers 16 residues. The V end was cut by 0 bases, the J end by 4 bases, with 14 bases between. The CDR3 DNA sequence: TGTGCCAGCAGCTTGGGAGAGCGGCTAATGTACAATGAGCAGTTCTTC. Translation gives CASSLGERLMYNEQFF.

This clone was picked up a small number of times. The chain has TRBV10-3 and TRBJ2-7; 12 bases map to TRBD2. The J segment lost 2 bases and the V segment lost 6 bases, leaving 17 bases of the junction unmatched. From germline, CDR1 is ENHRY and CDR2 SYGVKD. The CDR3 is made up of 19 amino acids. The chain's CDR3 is CAIRLLLAGGPTPTYEQYF. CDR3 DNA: TGTGCCATCAGGCTACTACTAGCGGGGGGCCCCACCCCAACCTACGAGCAGTACTTC.

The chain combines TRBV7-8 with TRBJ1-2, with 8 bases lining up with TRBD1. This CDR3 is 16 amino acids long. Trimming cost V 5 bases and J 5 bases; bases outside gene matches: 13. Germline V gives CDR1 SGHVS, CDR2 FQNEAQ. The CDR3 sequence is CASSVERYRGVYGYTF. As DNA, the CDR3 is TGTGCCAGCAGCGTAGAAAGATACAGGGGGGTTTATGGCTACACCTTC.